The 11 T cell receptor beta chains in this list originate from one sample, sequenced in a study of CD8+ T cells in alopecia areata. cDNA prepared by RNA extraction and subsequent reverse transcription served as the template for sequencing. Sequenced by immunoSEQ multiplex PCR; TCRdb stores in-frame clones only, minus some. The sample has around 150,000 clones; approximately 85% are singletons. Noted treatment: oral pan-JAK inhibitor, 5-10 mg twice daily. Sequencing was performed on CD8+ T cells sorted from blood, taken at week 4, from a patient treated with tofacitinib. The receptor source for this set is a human donor with alopecia areata.

There are a few counts of this clone. The CDR3 bases are TGTGCCAGCAGTCCCGGGACTAGCGGGCCCCCGGCGGAGCAGTACTTC. The encoded protein is CASSPGTSGPPAEQYF. The chain is built from TRBV27 and TRBJ2-7; 12 positions match TRBD2. The CDR3 consists of 16 residues. Germline CDR1 is MNHEY and CDR2 is SMNVEV (reference sequence). J lost 7 bases, V lost 5 bases, and 12 bases had no gene match.

This chain links TRBV7-8 with TRBJ2-5; maybe TRBD2 (6 bases). Deletions cut 9 bases from V and 2 bases from J, with 16 bases between. The CDR3 sequence is 14 residues long. CDR1 and CDR2 (germline): SGHVS, FQNEAQ. The CDR3 sequence: CASRGLAEQETQYF. The CDR3 DNA follows: TGTGCCAGTAGGGGCTTAGCGGAACAAGAGACCCAGTACTTC. Full variable domain (outside the CDR3, taken from reference TRBV7-8 and TRBJ2-5): GAGVSQSPRYKVAKRGQDVALRCDPISGHVSLFWYQQALGQGPEFLTYFQNEAQLDKSGLPSDRFFAERPEGSVSTLKIQRTQQEDSAVYLCASRGLAEQETQYFGPGTRLLVL.

The chain employs TRBV25-1 and TRBJ2-5; the match to TRBD1 covers 7 bases. Per the germline V gene, CDR1 is MGHDK and CDR2 is SYGVNS. Trimming cost V 5 bases and J 9 bases; bases outside gene matches: 15. The CDR3 spans 15 residues. The CDR3 sequence: CASSTPGTVWSPQYF. DNA for the CDR3: TGTGCCAGCAGTACCCCAGGGACAGTGTGGAGCCCCCAGTACTTC.

The rearrangement links TRBV30 to TRBJ2-7; 7 bases map to TRBD1. V shed 3 bases, J shed 4 bases, and the junction held 3 bases outside the gene matches. This CDR3 has 12 residues. Germline CDR1 and CDR2: GTSNPN and SVGIG (reference sequence). The CDR3 DNA reads as TGTGCCTGGAGGGGGACAGTATACGAGCAGTACTTC. As protein: CAWRGTVYEQYF.

This sequence joins TRBV5-6 and TRBJ2-4; D tentatively fits TRBD1 or TRBD2 (5 bases each). The V end lost 0 bases, the J end lost 15 bases, and 16 bases lay between the germline ends. Germline V gives CDR1 SGHDT, CDR2 YYEEEE. The CDR3 runs to 13 residues. CDR3 in amino acids: CASSLAWGEGPYF. DNA of the CDR3: TGTGCCAGCAGCTTGGCCTGGGGAGAGGGACCGTACTTC. Full variable domain (remainder filled in from reference TRBV5-6 and TRBJ2-4): DAGVTQSPTHLIKTRGQQVTLRCSPKSGHDTVSWYQQALGQGPQFIFQYYEEEERQRGNFPDRFSGHQFPNYSSELNVNALLLGDSALYLCASSLAWGEGPYFGAGTRLSVL.

This clone was detected only once. The genes are TRBV2 and TRBJ1-4, with D possibly being TRBD1 (6 bases). The CDR3 contains 15 residues. Germline V gene data show CDR1 as SNHLY and CDR2 as FYNNEI. V lost 6 bases and J lost 4, with 15 bases in between. CDR3 DNA: TGTGCCAGCAGGACGATACAGGGATTTAATGAAAAACTGTTTTTT. Translated, it gives CASRTIQGFNEKLFF.

The rearrangement links TRBV2 to TRBJ2-7; TRBD1 might be the D (6 bases). This CDR3 spans 14 amino acids. V was clipped by 1 base and J by 4 bases, with 11 bases between them. Germline values: CDR1 SNHLY, CDR2 FYNNEI. CDR3 protein: CASSEGNRVYEQYF. CDR3 DNA: TGTGCCAGCAGTGAAGGAAACAGGGTGTACGAGCAGTACTTC.

This CDR3 is CASSLGGGELNYNEQFF. In nucleotides, the CDR3 is TGTGCCAGCAGCTTAGGTGGAGGGGAGCTTAACTACAATGAGCAGTTCTTC. The chain employs TRBV7-8 and TRBJ2-1, with D possibly matching TRBD2 (6 bases). CDR1 is SGHVS, CDR2 FQNEAQ, per germline. Deletions cut 1 base from V and 3 bases from J, with 16 bases between. The length of the CDR3 is 17 residues.

J is TRBJ2-7 and V is TRBV4-3, with 8 bases fitting TRBD1. CDR1 is LGHNA and CDR2 is YSLEER in the germline V gene. This CDR3 has 15 amino acids. J was trimmed by 2 bases and V by 3 bases; bases with no gene match: 6. The CDR3 protein is CASSHGQGAAYEQYF. CDR3 bases: TGCGCCAGCAGCCATGGACAGGGTGCTGCCTACGAGCAGTACTTC.

The genes are TRBV27 and TRBJ2-7; D tentatively fits TRBD1 or TRBD2 (5 bases each). Between the trimmed V and J ends, which lost 5 bases and 3 bases, there was a span of 20 bases. The germline V gene has CDR1 MNHEY and CDR2 SMNVEV (reference sequence). The CDR3 contains 16 residues. CDR3 loop: CASSKESGALIYEQYF. CDR3 coding DNA: TGTGCCAGCAGTAAAGAATCCGGGGCGCTGATCTACGAGCAGTACTTC.

The rearrangement joins TRBV29-1 to TRBJ1-2; 7 bases map to TRBD1. The CDR3 is 12 residues long. Germline CDR1 reads SQVTM; CDR2 reads ANQGSEA. V shed 6 bases and J 6 bases; nucleotides not matched to a gene: 7. The chain's CDR3 is CSVSDRANGYTF. The CDR3 DNA is TGCAGCGTGTCTGACAGGGCTAATGGCTACACCTTC.